These 18 T cell receptor beta chains share one sample of origin, sequenced in a study of blood T cell repertoires in COVID-19. The assay was immunoSEQ multiplex PCR, and TCRdb's table has in-frame clones only and misses some. The sample has 200,000 to 300,000 clones, around nine tenths seen once; the top ten hold more than 0.95%. The sample comprised peripheral blood. Source of these receptors: a woman in her thirties or forties who had recovered from COVID-19.

The CDR3 DNA reads as TGTGCCAGCAGCTTGGAAGCGCTGAACACTGAAGCTTTCTTT. Protein sequence: CASSLEALNTEAFF. The chain uses TRBV7-9 and TRBJ1-1; D not resolved. The germline gives CDR1 SEHNR, CDR2 FQNEAQ (reference sequence). The CDR3 contains 14 residues. Trimming took off 3 bases at V and 0 bases at J, with 8 bases between the two ends.

The J gene is TRBJ2-3, the V gene TRBV13, with TRBD2 matching over 9 bases. V lost 5 bases, J lost 5 bases, and 11 bases stayed unmatched. CDR1 and CDR2 from the germline V gene are PRHDT and FYEKMQ (reference sequence). The CDR3 consists of 16 residues. The CDR3 sequence: CASSPGLAGSLDTQYF. For the CDR3, the DNA is TGTGCCAGCAGCCCGGGGCTAGCGGGATCGCTAGATACGCAGTATTTT.

J is TRBJ2-1 and V is TRBV7-8; 8 bases align to TRBD2. The germline gives CDR1 SGHVS, CDR2 FQNEAQ. CDR3 length: 16 amino acids. Trimming cost V 1 base and J 6 bases; bases outside gene matches: 8. The CDR3 DNA reads TGTGCCAGCAGCTTAGGCGGGAGGAGGGGGGGCAATGAGCAGTTCTTC. Its protein is CASSLGGRRGGNEQFF.

The rearrangement links TRBV30 to TRBJ2-3; 8 nucleotides align to TRBD2. Germline CDR1 and CDR2: GTSNPN and SVGIG (reference sequence). There are 12 residues in the CDR3. Trimming cost V 1 base and J 8 bases; bases outside gene matches: 2. The CDR3 DNA reads TGTGCCTGGAGTGGCGCGGGAGGTACGCAGTATTTT. It codes for CAWSGAGGTQYF.

This chain uses TRBV11-2 with TRBJ2-7; TRBD2 matches 12 bases. Germline CDR1 reads SGHAT; CDR2 reads FQNNGV. J was trimmed by 4 bases and V by 5 bases; bases with no gene match: 9. The CDR3 consists of 16 residues. CDR3 sequence (DNA): TGTGCCAGCAGCCCTAGCGGGAGGGCCGTTTTATACGAGCAGTACTTC. Translating it yields CASSPSGRAVLYEQYF.

The J gene is TRBJ1-2, the V gene TRBV25-1; D not resolved. The CDR3 extends over 15 amino acids. V was cut by 4 bases and J by 0 bases, with 12 bases left in between. Germline loops: CDR1 MGHDK, CDR2 SYGVNS. Written as DNA, the CDR3 is TGTGCCAGCAGTGGTCTAACCACCACTAACTATGGCTACACCTTC. Protein sequence: CASSGLTTTNYGYTF.

V is TRBV6-2 or TRBV6-3 and J is TRBJ1-4, with 8 bases aligning to TRBD1. CDR3 length: 17 amino acids. Germline CDR1 and CDR2: MNHEY and SVGEGT. With V trimmed by 1 base and J by 4 bases, 8 bases remained unmatched. CDR3 in DNA: TGTGCCAGCAGTTACTTCGCCAGGGGGCTTGGTAATGAAAAACTGTTTTTT. Residues: CASSYFARGLGNEKLFF.

This rearrangement joins TRBV5-6 to TRBJ2-3; possibly TRBD1 for D (5 bases). The CDR3 is 15 residues long. Looked up from germline, CDR1 is SGHDT and CDR2 is YYEEEE. V was pared by 0 bases and J by 5 bases, with 13 bases between. DNA for the CDR3: TGTGCCAGCAGCTTGGGGGCAGGGTTGGGAGATACGCAGTATTTT. It codes for CASSLGAGLGDTQYF.

The chain joins TRBV4-2 to TRBJ1-3; a weak D match, TRBD1 (6 bases). Germline V gene sequence: CDR1 LGHNA, CDR2 YNFKEQ. This CDR3 comprises 15 residues. V lost 5 bases to trimming and J lost 0 bases, with 11 bases between them. The chain's CDR3 is CASSIYRDSGNTIYF. The CDR3 DNA reads as TGTGCCAGCAGCATTTACAGGGACTCTGGAAACACCATATATTTT.

The chain joins TRBV25-1 to TRBJ2-7; 9 bases align to TRBD1. The junction had 13 bases not matched to a gene; V was cut back by 5 bases and J by 5 bases. Looked up from germline, CDR1 is MGHDK and CDR2 is SYGVNS. The CDR3 consists of 16 residues. This chain's CDR3 is CASSPPPGQGNDEQYF. CDR3 bases: TGTGCCAGCAGTCCCCCCCCGGGACAGGGTAACGACGAGCAGTACTTC.

V is TRBV12-3 or TRBV12-4 and J is TRBJ1-1; 7 bases agree with TRBD1. Losses at the gene ends were 3 bases for V and 6 bases for J; bases not matched to a gene: 4. CDR3 length equals 13 residues. The CDR3 bases are TGTGCCAGCAGTTTGGTACAGGGGTCTGAAGCTTTCTTT. Protein sequence: CASSLVQGSEAFF.

This sequence joins TRBV25-1 and TRBJ2-1; 8 positions match TRBD2. Per the germline V gene, CDR1 is MGHDK and CDR2 is SYGVNS. After removal of 10 bases from V and 4 bases from J, the junction contained 9 bases not matched to a gene. The CDR3 is 14 amino acids. The CDR3 loop is CATQLTSVYNEQFF. CDR3 coding DNA: TGTGCCACCCAATTGACTAGCGTATACAATGAGCAGTTCTTC.

About this clone: This CDR3 is also generated by other DNA sequences in the sample. The V and J genes are TRBV7-2 and TRBJ1-1; D not certain. The CDR3 has 12 residues. Trimming shortened V by 5 bases and J by 5 bases, and 9 bases separated the two germline ends. Per germline, CDR1 SGHTA and CDR2 FQGNSA. The CDR3 sequence is CASSLGRTEAFF. The CDR3 coding sequence is TGTGCCAGCAGCCTGGGGAGGACTGAAGCTTTCTTT.

This chain joins TRBV6-2 or TRBV6-3 and TRBJ2-7; TRBD1 might be the D (6 bases). Per germline, CDR1 MNHEY and CDR2 SVGEGT. The CDR3 contains 14 residues. V lost 2 bases and J lost 6, with 14 bases in between. CDR3 nucleotides: TGTGCCAGCAGTTACCGCCGGGACATTTCCGAGCAGTACGTC. It yields the protein CASSYRRDISEQYV.

The chain combines TRBV29-1 with TRBJ2-7, with 8 positions matching TRBD2. The CDR3 totals 16 residues. In germline, CDR1 is SQVTM, CDR2 ANQGSEA. The trim removed 4 bases at V and 1 base at J, leaving 12 bases unmatched. The CDR3 sequence: CSVGGGGLEGSYEQYF. CDR3 DNA: TGCAGCGTTGGCGGCGGGGGGCTTGAAGGGTCCTACGAGCAGTACTTC.

This clone turned up a few times. The chain combines TRBV5-6 with TRBJ2-5, with 8 bases fitting TRBD2. The germline V gene has CDR1 SGHDT and CDR2 YYEEEE. V shed 4 bases, J shed 1 base, and the junction held 3 bases outside the gene matches. The CDR3 has 14 residues. CDR3 amino acids: CASSHTSGQETQYF. In nucleotides, the CDR3 is TGTGCCAGCAGCCACACTAGCGGCCAAGAGACCCAGTACTTC.

The chain has TRBV11-3 and TRBJ2-3, with 9 nucleotides matching TRBD2. The junction had 8 bases not matched to a gene; V was cut back by 8 bases and J by 5 bases. Germline loops: CDR1 SGHNT, CDR2 YENEEA. The CDR3 totals 14 residues. The CDR3 DNA reads as TGTGCCAGCGGTGGCGGGAGGGCCAAAGATACGCAGTATTTT. Amino acids: CASGGGRAKDTQYF.

The gene calls are TRBV19 and TRBJ1-5; maybe TRBD1 (5 bases). Trimming removed 3 bases at V and 4 bases at J, with 10 bases between. Germline lookup yields CDR1 LNHDA and CDR2 SQIVND (reference sequence). CDR3 length equals 14 residues. Here the CDR3 DNA reads TGTGCCAGTAGTATCCTGGGGCAGAATCAGCCCCAGCATTTT. This codes for CASSILGQNQPQHF.